These 10 T cell receptor beta chains originate from one sample sequenced in a study of T-cell reconstitution after alpha-beta-depleted transplantation in children (dated by TCRdb to 2016 to 2017). The intended sense of this specimen's treatment or condition label: allogeneic hematopoietic cell transplantation with graft depleted of TCRalphabeta T cells and CD19 B cells. The library was made by PCR. The instrument was an Illumina HiSeq 2500. TCR library preparation used molecular barcoding, with unique molecular identifiers applied to normalize quantification of the TCRbeta repertoire. TCRdb applied fastp at Q25 and MiXCR to the public reads, then kept only in-frame beta chains. Each entry merges the rows of one CDR3 protein and shows their most common DNA and genes. The sample yields 700,000 or so distinct CDR3 sequences; around 14% were counted once. The top ten hold 0.79% of the sample. Sequencing used PBMCs, obtained before TCRalphabeta/CD19-depleted stem cell transplant. Source of these receptors: a girl aged 2-10 years with congenital amegakaryocytic thrombocytopenia, due to receive a stem cell transplant.

This clonotype showed up just a few times. The chain's CDR3 is CASSFFGTTSYEQYF. The CDR3 DNA is TGTGCCAGCAGCTTCTTCGGGACTACCTCCTACGAGCAGTACTTC. This chain joins TRBV7-2 and TRBJ2-7; TRBD2 matches at 7 bases. Per germline, CDR1 SGHTA and CDR2 FQGNSA. The length of the CDR3 is 15 residues. V was clipped by 3 bases and J by 0 bases; unmatched bases: 5.

Worth noting for this clonotype: This sequence may be a read error, since a much larger clone differs from it by one base. J is TRBJ1-4 and V is TRBV6-5, with 7 bases matching TRBD1. Germline-derived CDR1 and CDR2 are MNHEY and SVGAGI. This CDR3 spans 14 amino acids. The DNA for the CDR3 is TGTTCCAGCAGTTACTCACAGGGGATCGAAAAACTGTTTTTT. It yields the protein CSSSYSQGIEKLFF.

This clonotype was seen many times. This chain connects TRBV29-1 to TRBJ2-3; either TRBD1 or TRBD2 may fit D (5 bases each). The CDR3 covers 13 residues. Trimming stripped 8 bases from V and 2 bases from J, with 14 bases between. From germline, CDR1 is SQVTM and CDR2 ANQGSEA. This chain's CDR3 is CSLKGRNTDTQYF. The CDR3 DNA sequence: TGCAGCCTAAAGGGACGGAACACAGATACGCAGTATTTT.

This clonotype was detected only a few times. The rearrangement uses TRBV20-1 and TRBJ2-2; tentatively, D is TRBD2 (6 bases). Germline lookup yields CDR1 DFQATT and CDR2 SNEGSKA (reference sequence). The CDR3 runs to 15 residues. The V gene lost 3 bases and the J gene lost 3 bases, with 14 bases spanning the gap. CDR3 in amino acids: CSASGGRTYTGELFF. The CDR3 DNA reads TGCAGTGCTAGTGGTGGGAGGACGTACACCGGGGAGCTGTTTTTT.

This clonotype was counted a few times. This chain connects TRBV2 to TRBJ2-3, with 7 bases that match TRBD2. The CDR3 extends over 17 amino acids. Germline V CDR1 and CDR2: SNHLY, FYNNEI. The V and J ends lost 5 bases and 3 bases, in that order; junction bases with no gene match: 14. DNA for the CDR3: TGTGCCAGCAGTTCTCCCCCCTCTAGGGAGGGAACAGATACGCAGTATTTT. It codes for CASSSPPSREGTDTQYF.

Only a few counts were recorded for this clonotype. The chain couples TRBV18 to TRBJ1-1; D not certain. The CDR3 totals 12 residues. The V end was cut by 4 bases, the J end by 7 bases, with 10 bases between. The germline gives CDR1 KGHSH, CDR2 LQKENI. DNA for the CDR3: TGTGCCAGCTCACAAGGGCGAATTGAAGCTTTCTTT. Encoded protein: CASSQGRIEAFF.

Only a few counts were recorded for this clonotype. The chain carries TRBV7-9 and TRBJ2-5; TRBD1 matches 9 bases. The CDR3 sequence is 17 residues long. Germline values: CDR1 SEHNR, CDR2 FQNEAQ (reference sequence). V dropped 4 bases and J dropped 2; count of bases not matched to a gene: 11. CDR3 residues: CASSSPHGDRVQETQYF. CDR3 nucleotide sequence: TGTGCCAGCAGCTCCCCCCACGGGGACAGGGTTCAAGAGACCCAGTACTTC. Combining the CDR3 with reference TRBV7-9 and TRBJ2-5 gives the whole variable domain DTGVSQNPRHKITKRGQNVTFRCDPISEHNRLYWYRQTLGQGPEFLTYFQNEAQLEKSRLLSDRFSAERPKGSFSTLEIQRTEQGDSAMYLCASSSPHGDRVQETQYFGPGTRLLVL.

This clonotype was observed a handful of times. The V and J genes are TRBV27 and TRBJ1-2; possibly TRBD1 for D (5 bases). Deletions cut 3 bases from V and 4 bases from J, with 12 bases between. This CDR3 contains 14 residues. Germline CDR1 reads MNHEY; CDR2 reads SMNVEV (reference sequence). In nucleotides, the CDR3 is TGTGCCAGCAGTTTGGGGGGAAGGGGCTATGGCTACACCTTC. Amino acids: CASSLGGRGYGYTF.

CDR3 sequence: CATSRLAGQETQYF. The CDR3 DNA is TGTGCCACCAGCAGATTAGCGGGACAAGAGACCCAGTACTTC. The chain uses TRBV15 and TRBJ2-5; 8 bases line up with TRBD2. CDR3 length equals 14 residues. V dropped 2 bases and J dropped 2; count of bases not matched to a gene: 1. Germline CDR1 and CDR2: LNHNV and YYDKDF (reference sequence).

Worth noting for this clonotype: The CDR3 does not end in the conserved phenylalanine or tryptophan, so this is likely a read error. V and J are TRBV12-3 or TRBV12-4 and TRBJ2-1, with TRBD2 matching 7 bases. This CDR3 has 15 residues. J was trimmed by 3 bases and V by 7 bases; bases with no gene match: 9. The CDR3 DNA is TGTGCCAGCAATATAGCGGGCAGTAGCTACAATGAGCAGTTCCTC. This gives the protein CASNIAGSSYNEQFL.